These T cell receptor beta chains were read from a single sample in a study of T cell repertoires in cytomegalovirus infection. Which antigens these TCRs recognize remains unknown. TCRdb independently ran MiXCR on the reads; one entry per CDR3 protein. The data contain some 920,000 distinct CDR3 sequences, approximately 31% of them seen just once; the ten biggest clones take up roughly 13%. Here the sequenced sample was cultured CD8+ T cells from PBMCs, taken from culture after CMV antigen stimulation. These receptors originate from a human donor in good health (CMV status not recorded). Some clones in this sample may be carry-over from other donors' samples. Both conserved end residues are part of each CDR3. The D gene is left open where the match is weak. Clone size, where shown, is once, few, many, or a class for clones that have expanded.

d_gene,j_gene,v_gene,abundance,CDR3aa,CDR3nt
TRBD1,TRBJ1-1,TRBV6-6,.,CASRAGQGSSEAFF,TGTGCCAGCAGGGCCGGACAGGGAAGTTCTGAAGCTTTCTTT
.,TRBJ1-2,TRBV7-9,.,CASSLHRGYTF,TGTGCCAGCAGCTTACACAGGGGCTACACCTTC
TRBD1,TRBJ2-5,TRBV28,.,CASSTWDRGSKTQYF,TGTGCCAGCAGTACATGGGACAGGGGGTCGAAGACCCAGTACTTC
.,TRBJ1-3,TRBV18,.,CASSPRKDTIYF,TGTGCCAGCTCACCAAGAAAGGACACCATATATTTT
TRBD1,TRBJ1-1,TRBV10-3,.,CAISETTGATEAFF,TGTGCCATCAGCGAAACGACAGGGGCCACTGAAGCTTTCTTT
TRBD2,TRBJ2-3,TRBV7-9,few,CASSFGTSEDTQYF,TGTGCCAGCAGCTTTGGGACTAGCGAAGATACGCAGTATTTT
.,TRBJ2-5,TRBV4-1,few,CASSQLSGSYQETQYF,TGCGCCAGCAGCCAGCTATCTGGATCGTACCAAGAGACCCAGTACTTC
.,TRBJ1-4,TRBV4-1,.,CASSQVGANEKLFF,TGCGCCAGCAGCCAAGTGGGCGCGAATGAAAAACTGTTTTTT
.,TRBJ2-5,TRBV7-9,.,CASSLSLGKKEETQYF,TGTGCCAGCAGCTTAAGCCTAGGGAAGAAAGAAGAGACCCAGTACTTC
TRBD1,TRBJ1-1,TRBV12-3/TRBV12-4,few,CASSSPGTGIEAFF,TGTGCCAGCAGTTCGCCGGGGACAGGGATTGAAGCTTTCTTT
.,TRBJ2-7,TRBV7-2,many,CASSLVADEQYF,TGTGCCAGCAGCTTAGTAGCCGACGAGCAGTACTTC
.,TRBJ1-2,TRBV7-6,.,CTSSSKRDFNYGYTF,TGTACCAGCAGCTCAAAGCGGGATTTTAACTATGGCTACACCTTC
.,TRBJ2-1,TRBV27,.,CASTSGPPNEQFF,TGTGCCAGCACCTCCGGGCCCCCCAATGAGCAGTTCTTC
TRBD1,TRBJ2-2,TRBV11-2,.,CASSGWTGAGNTGELFF,TGTGCCAGCAGCGGGTGGACAGGGGCCGGGAACACCGGGGAGCTGTTTTTT
.,TRBJ2-7,TRBV29-1,.,CSVSGTPYGEQYF,TGCAGCGTTTCCGGGACCCCCTACGGGGAGCAGTACTTC
TRBD1,TRBJ1-2,TRBV28,few,CASSLLQGAPYGYTF,TGTGCCAGCAGTTTACTACAGGGGGCCCCCTATGGCTACACCTTC
TRBD2,TRBJ2-2,TRBV27,.,CASSWGTSVTGELFF,TGTGCCAGCAGTTGGGGGACTAGCGTTACCGGGGAGCTGTTTTTT
TRBD1,TRBJ2-1,TRBV27,.,CASSLSMGDRVSDEQFF,TGTGCCAGCAGTTTATCGATGGGGGACAGGGTTTCCGATGAGCAGTTCTTC
.,TRBJ2-3,TRBV29-1,.,CSVDGADLGTDTQYF,TGCAGCGTTGACGGGGCGGACCTAGGCACAGATACGCAGTATTTT
TRBD1,TRBJ2-1,TRBV5-1,.,CASSAGDSYYYNEQFF,TGCGCCAGCAGCGCCGGGGACAGCTACTACTACAATGAGCAGTTCTTC
.,TRBJ2-3,TRBV15,.,CATRYQPGPRTQYF,TGTGCCACCAGATACCAACCGGGCCCTAGGACGCAGTATTTT
.,TRBJ1-5,TRBV12-5,few,CASGLDRMGQPQHF,TGTGCTAGTGGTCTAGACAGGATGGGGCAGCCCCAGCATTTT
TRBD2,TRBJ2-1,TRBV7-2,many,CASSLSGGAYYYNEQFF,TGTGCCAGCAGCCTTAGCGGGGGAGCTTACTACTACAATGAGCAGTTCTTC
TRBD1,TRBJ1-2,TRBV27,.,CASSLSRTGSRGYTF,TGTGCCAGCAGTTTATCTAGGACAGGGAGTCGTGGCTACACCTTC
TRBD2,TRBJ2-1,TRBV19,few,CASSTSGGDYNEQFF,TGTGCCAGTAGTACTAGCGGGGGAGACTACAATGAGCAGTTCTTC
TRBD1,TRBJ2-3,TRBV9,.,CVSSEEQGADTQYF,TGTGTCAGCAGCGAGGAGCAGGGGGCAGATACGCAGTATTTT
.,TRBJ1-1,TRBV19,few,CASSIGDQVNTEAFF,TGTGCCAGTAGTATTGGAGATCAGGTGAACACTGAAGCTTTCTTT
TRBD1,TRBJ2-2,TRBV7-9,.,CASSGQAQANTGELFF,TGTGCCAGCAGCGGACAGGCGCAAGCGAACACCGGGGAGCTGTTTTTT
TRBD1,TRBJ2-1,TRBV6-5,.,CASSYNDRGPLNEQFF,TGTGCCAGCAGTTATAACGACAGGGGCCCCCTCAATGAGCAGTTCTTC
TRBD2,TRBJ2-5,TRBV7-9,.,CASSLGTSGGPQETQYF,TGTGCCAGCAGCTTAGGAACTAGCGGGGGACCACAAGAGACCCAGTACTTC
.,TRBJ2-1,TRBV11-3,.,CASSSDHEQFF,TGTGCCAGCAGCTCAGATCATGAGCAGTTCTTC
TRBD2,TRBJ2-5,TRBV28,.,CASSSVTSGGPEETQYF,TGTGCCAGCAGTTCGGTGACTAGCGGGGGGCCTGAAGAGACCCAGTACTTC
.,TRBJ1-1,TRBV6-2/TRBV6-3,.,CASNPGAGTEAFF,TGTGCCAGCAATCCAGGGGCCGGCACTGAAGCTTTCTTT
TRBD1,TRBJ2-7,TRBV7-9,many,CASRGDRAYEQYF,TGTGCCAGCCGAGGGGACAGGGCTTACGAGCAGTACTTC
TRBD1,TRBJ2-5,TRBV12-3/TRBV12-4,few,CASSFGQGVGETQYF,TGTGCCAGCAGTTTCGGGCAGGGGGTTGGAGAGACCCAGTACTTC
.,TRBJ1-1,TRBV27,.,CASSLPTGATEAFF,TGTGCCAGCAGTTTACCGACGGGGGCCACTGAAGCTTTCTTT
.,TRBJ2-3,TRBV7-2,many,CASSLAPGVTSTDTQYF,TGTGCCAGCAGCTTAGCGCCCGGCGTTACTAGCACAGATACGCAGTATTTT
.,TRBJ1-1,TRBV11-2,.,CASSLDLNGAEAFF,TGTGCCAGCAGCTTAGATCTAAACGGAGCTGAAGCTTTCTTT
.,TRBJ1-5,TRBV12-5,.,CASGLVLGAGSNQPQHF,TGTGCTAGTGGTTTGGTACTGGGGGCAGGGAGCAATCAGCCCCAGCATTTT
TRBD2,TRBJ2-1,TRBV7-3,few,CASSIPGLAGFNEQFF,TGTGCCAGCAGCATTCCGGGACTAGCGGGGTTCAATGAGCAGTTCTTC
.,TRBJ2-3,TRBV2,.,CASSENILQGAGTADTQYF,TGTGCCAGCAGCGAGAACATCTTACAGGGAGCGGGGACCGCAGATACGCAGTATTTT
TRBD1,TRBJ2-5,TRBV7-9,.,CASRRGQETHYF,TGTGCCAGCAGGAGGGGGCAAGAGACCCATTACTTC
.,TRBJ1-2,TRBV7-3,.,CASSLNGGHYYTF,TGTGCCAGCAGCTTAAACGGTGGACACTACTACACCTTC
.,TRBJ1-3,TRBV15,many,CATSRQRDFGNTIYF,TGTGCCACCAGCAGACAAAGGGACTTCGGAAACACCATATATTTT
.,TRBJ1-1,TRBV12-3/TRBV12-4,many,CASSPSLNTEAFF,TGTGCCAGCAGTCCAAGCCTGAACACTGAAGCTTTCTTT
.,TRBJ1-5,TRBV27,few,CASSLSSLGQPQHF,TGTGCCAGCAGTTTATCGTCGCTGGGTCAGCCCCAGCATTTT
TRBD1,TRBJ1-2,TRBV27,few,CASSLSRQGGDYGYTF,TGTGCCAGCAGTTTATCGAGACAGGGTGGGGACTATGGCTACACCTTC
TRBD1,TRBJ1-2,TRBV27,.,CASSPEPGQGRSYTF,TGTGCCAGCAGCCCAGAGCCGGGACAGGGGAGAAGCTACACCTTC
.,TRBJ1-1,TRBV6-1,few,CASFVGVANTEAFF,TGTGCCAGCTTTGTGGGGGTGGCTAACACTGAAGCTTTCTTT
.,TRBJ2-3,TRBV29-1,.,CSVEDHAADTQYF,TGCAGCGTTGAAGATCACGCAGCAGATACGCAGTATTTT
TRBD1,TRBJ2-1,TRBV9,.,CASSPSGDRTNNEQFF,TGTGCCAGCAGCCCCTCGGGGGACAGGACAAACAATGAGCAGTTCTTC
.,TRBJ1-6,TRBV12-3/TRBV12-4,.,CASRAGNSPLHF,TGTGCCAGCAGAGCAGGGAATTCACCCCTCCACTTT
.,TRBJ1-6,TRBV7-2,once,CVSSPGQILSLHF,TGTGTCAGCAGCCCAGGACAGATCTTATCCCTCCACTTT
.,TRBJ1-5,TRBV9,.,CASSVGWGGNQPQHF,TGTGCCAGCAGCGTAGGCTGGGGTGGCAATCAGCCCCAGCATTTT
.,TRBJ2-3,TRBV27,few,CASSLRRVRDTQYF,TGTGCCAGCAGTTTACGTCGAGTGCGGGATACGCAGTATTTT
TRBD2,TRBJ2-5,TRBV13,few,CASSLGLAGGRTQYF,TGTGCCAGCAGCTTAGGGCTAGCGGGGGGACGGACCCAGTACTTC
.,TRBJ2-5,TRBV6-6,.,CASSSNNAQETQYF,TGTGCCAGCAGTTCTAACAATGCGCAAGAGACCCAGTACTTC
.,TRBJ2-1,TRBV7-8,many,CASSLAPVGGGGEQFF,TGTGCCAGCAGCTTAGCGCCGGTGGGGGGTGGCGGTGAGCAGTTCTTC
TRBD1,TRBJ2-5,TRBV7-6,.,CASSFGTGARQETQYF,TGTGCCAGCAGCTTTGGGACAGGGGCCCGCCAAGAGACCCAGTACTTC